These 2 T cell receptor beta chains were all obtained from the same sample, sequenced in a study of cytomegalovirus exposure and HLA in healthy donors. The PCR ran on 60 Vbeta and 13 Jbeta primers. The protocol was immunoSEQ multiplex PCR, while the TCRdb copy is restricted to in-frame clones and leaves out a portion. Among 100,000 to 150,000 clones listed, about 72% were seen once. Sequencing was done on a sample of PBMCs. Receptors originate from a man aged 30-40 years in good health and CMV-seropositive.

This clone was counted a few times. This chain joins TRBV5-4 and TRBJ2-1; possible D gene TRBD1, 6 bases. This CDR3 spans 14 amino acids. V was clipped by 1 base and J by 5 bases, with 10 bases between them. The germline V gene encodes CDR1 SGHNT and CDR2 YYREEE (reference sequence). As DNA, the CDR3 is TGTGCCAGCAGCTTGAGAACAGGGAACAATGAGCAGTTCTTC. Translated: CASSLRTGNNEQFF.

A few counts support this clone. The V and J genes are TRBV4-2 and TRBJ2-7; D ambiguous. This CDR3 is 12 amino acids long. Germline CDR1 and CDR2: LGHNA and YNFKEQ. V was pared by 4 bases and J by 4 bases, with 8 bases between. CDR3 bases: TGTGCCAGCAGCCCGAGCCAATACGAGCAGTACTTC. This codes for CASSPSQYEQYF.